Below, 12 T cell receptor beta chains from the same sample are listed, as sequenced in a study of blood T cell repertoires in COVID-19. Measured with immunoSEQ multiplex PCR; TCRdb has only the in-frame clones, and not every one. The sample shows approximately 150,000 clones, approximately 80% of them seen only once. Sequencing input: peripheral blood. The source is a woman between 50 and 59 years old in a cohort sampled during active or convalescent COVID-19.

The chain couples TRBV30 to TRBJ1-4; 9 bases are shared with TRBD1. From germline, CDR1 is GTSNPN and CDR2 SVGIG (reference sequence). CDR3 length: 13 residues. The ends lost 7 bases at V and 5 bases at J; junction bases unmatched: 5. Here the CDR3 reads CASQGQGNEKLFF. CDR3 in DNA: TGTGCCTCCCAGGGACAGGGAAATGAAAAACTGTTTTTT.

The chain uses TRBV5-1 and TRBJ2-5; 7 bases are shared with TRBD1. CDR3 size: 14 residues. V shed 4 bases and J 1 base; nucleotides not matched to a gene: 4. The germline CDR1 and CDR2 sequences are SGHRS and YFSETQ. For the CDR3, the DNA is TGCGCCAGCAGCACCGGGACAGTCCAAGAGACCCAGTACTTC. It translates to CASSTGTVQETQYF. Supplemented by reference TRBV5-1 and TRBJ2-5, the full variable domain reads KAGVTQTPRYLIKTRGQQVTLSCSPISGHRSVSWYQQTPGQGLQFLFEYFSETQRNKGNFPGRFSGRQFSNSRSEMNVSTLELGDSALYLCASSTGTVQETQYFGPGTRLLVL.

The V call is TRBV30, the J call TRBJ1-6; 11 bases match TRBD1. Trimming cost V 0 bases and J 10 bases; bases outside gene matches: 2. Germline CDR1 GTSNPN, CDR2 SVGIG (reference sequence). This CDR3 is 14 amino acids long. The CDR3 sequence: CAWSVGQGASPLHF. The DNA for the CDR3 is TGTGCCTGGAGTGTCGGACAGGGGGCCTCACCCCTCCACTTT.

J is TRBJ1-1 and V is TRBV5-4; 8 bases fit TRBD1. The CDR3 sequence is 12 residues long. The germline gives CDR1 SGHNT, CDR2 YYREEE (reference sequence). Losses at the gene ends were 4 bases for V and 5 bases for J; bases not matched to a gene: 1. The CDR3 sequence is CASSRDRTEAFF. The DNA of the CDR3 is TGTGCCAGCAGCCGGGACAGGACTGAAGCTTTCTTT.

The chain uses TRBV18 and TRBJ1-1; TRBD1 is a possible D gene (6 bases). V was trimmed by 0 bases and J by 6 bases, leaving 8 bases between them. Germline CDR1 KGHSH, CDR2 LQKENI. The CDR3 loop spans 13 amino acids. CDR3: CASSPPGASEAFF. The CDR3, as DNA: TGTGCCAGCTCACCACCGGGGGCATCTGAAGCTTTCTTT.

The chain couples TRBV10-3 to TRBJ1-3, with D hard to call. This CDR3 contains 14 residues. Germline lookup yields CDR1 ENHRY and CDR2 SYGVKD. The ends were cut back, 7 bases at V and 0 bases at J, with 10 bases in the middle. CDR3 coding DNA: TGTGCCATCAATCCGGGGAGCTCTGGAAACACCATATATTTT. It is translated as CAINPGSSGNTIYF.

The gene calls are TRBV20-1 and TRBJ2-1, with 7 nucleotides matching TRBD2. J was trimmed by 4 bases and V by 3 bases; bases with no gene match: 3. The CDR3 is made up of 13 amino acids. Germline V gene data show CDR1 as DFQATT and CDR2 as SNEGSKA (reference sequence). The CDR3 nucleotides are TGCAGTGCTAGTGGCGGGGGTTACAATGAGCAGTTCTTC. It is translated as CSASGGGYNEQFF.

This chain links TRBV1 with TRBJ2-4; TRBD2 was called by the table and not checked on the DNA. TRBV1 is assigned pseudogene status. This CDR3 has 13 residues. The CDR3: CTSSQDLARRCCF. The CDR3 DNA follows: TGCACCAGCAGCCAAGACTTGGCACGGAGGTGTTGCTTC.

CDR3 coding DNA: TGTGCCAGCAGCCCCGGGACTAGCGGGTTCCAAGAGACCCAGTACTTC. Translating it yields CASSPGTSGFQETQYF. V is TRBV5-4 and J is TRBJ2-5; the match to TRBD2 covers 12 bases. Germline lookup yields CDR1 SGHNT and CDR2 YYREEE (reference sequence). Trimming cost V 4 bases and J 1 base; bases outside gene matches: 5. CDR3 length equals 16 residues.

The chain employs TRBV2 and TRBJ2-5, with 8 bases matching TRBD2. The CDR3 runs 13 residues. J was trimmed by 1 base and V by 7 bases; bases with no gene match: 2. Germline loops: CDR1 SNHLY, CDR2 FYNNEI. The CDR3 DNA sequence: TGTGCCAGCATGAGCGGGGGCCAAGAGACCCAGTACTTC. Protein: CASMSGGQETQYF.

The V gene is TRBV18, the J gene TRBJ1-3; 7 bases line up with TRBD1. CDR3 size: 17 residues. Losses at the gene ends were 2 bases for V and 2 bases for J; bases not matched to a gene: 9. Germline V gene sequence: CDR1 KGHSH, CDR2 LQKENI. The CDR3 spells CASSPSGLGQTGNTIYF. For the CDR3, the DNA is TGTGCCAGCTCACCATCCGGTCTGGGACAGACTGGAAACACCATATATTTT.

The J gene is TRBJ2-1, the V gene TRBV13; 13 bases agree with TRBD2. The CDR3 has 17 amino acids. Unmatched junction bases numbered 6, after V lost 3 bases and J lost 4 bases. Germline V gene sequence: CDR1 PRHDT, CDR2 FYEKMQ (reference sequence). The CDR3 sequence: CASSFGTSGGVYNEQFF. The CDR3 DNA is TGTGCCAGCAGCTTCGGAACTAGCGGGGGGGTTTACAATGAGCAGTTCTTC.